The entry that follows covers one T cell receptor beta chain sequence. The antigen is not known. With 8 bases removed from V and 4 bases from J, the gap between germline ends came to 13 bases. The CDR3 runs to 13 residues. Germline loops: CDR1 SGHTA, CDR2 FQGNSA. The sample belongs to a study of T cell responses to AZD1222 COVID-19 vaccine. As for the study in general: It was second doses at about 4 or about 12 weeks that were pooled. Findings of the study overall: Across spike, vaccine-associated CD4 TCRs were found, dominant at 160-218 and 743-854. When two AZD1222 doses had been given, Spike-specific TCR breadth and depth rose.

The assay was immunoSEQ multiplex PCR, and TCRdb's table has in-frame clones only and misses some. The sample lists approximately 92,000 clones, around 90% occurring once. The TCR comes from an adult in good health. The sample consisted of peripheral blood, taken on day 0 of AZD1222 vaccination. The chain combines TRBV7-2 with TRBJ2-3; weak D call: TRBD2 (6 bases). CDR3 DNA: TGTGCCAGCCGCGGAGGGGCGGCAGATACGCAGTATTTT. Amino acid sequence: CASRGGAADTQYF.